Following are 20 T cell receptor beta chains from one sample sequenced in a study of T cells in Graves' hyperthyroidism and ophthalmopathy. RNA transcripts served as the template for amplifying TCR beta CDR3 regions. HTBI primers were the set used in a first-round RT-PCR of the TCR CDR3. TCRdb used MiXCR to reprocess the multiplex PCR reads, holding one entry per CDR3 protein. The sample includes about 480,000 distinct CDR3 sequences, around a quarter of them seen just once. Sequencing input: blood. The origin of the receptors is a woman aged 25 to 39 with Graves' ophthalmopathy.

Many counts were recorded for this clonotype. This chain uses TRBV6-5 with TRBJ2-5; 7 positions agree with TRBD2. The CDR3 is made up of 15 amino acids. Trimming removed 6 bases from V and 3 bases from J; junction bases left unmatched: 10. Germline-derived CDR1 and CDR2 are MNHEY and SVGAGI. Written as DNA, the CDR3 is TGTGCCAGCAGCCTCCTTTTGGGGGGGAAAGAGACCCAGTACTTC. This translates into CASSLLLGGKETQYF.

This clonotype was detected only once. This chain uses TRBV4-2 with TRBJ2-7; D is unclear. From germline, CDR1 is LGHNA and CDR2 YNFKEQ. The ends were cut back, 0 bases at V and 3 bases at J, with 12 bases in the middle. The CDR3 runs 15 residues. The CDR3 region is CASSQDVGGYYEQYF. The DNA of the CDR3 is TGTGCCAGCAGCCAAGATGTCGGTGGTTACTACGAGCAGTACTTC.

This clonotype came up many times. V gene TRBV7-9 combines with J gene TRBJ1-1; TRBD1 might be the D (5 bases). CDR1 and CDR2 (germline): SEHNR, FQNEAQ (reference sequence). Trimming left V 1 base short and J 2 bases short, with 8 bases between. The CDR3 runs 14 residues. The chain's CDR3 is CASSLGDGNTEAFF. CDR3 coding DNA: TGTGCCAGCAGCTTAGGGGACGGAAACACTGAAGCTTTCTTT.

The chain employs TRBV27 and TRBJ1-1; D unresolved. CDR3 length equals 13 residues. The germline V gene encodes CDR1 MNHEY and CDR2 SMNVEV (reference sequence). V was trimmed by 6 bases and J by 1 base, leaving 9 bases between them. The CDR3 reads CASSSSANTEAFF. The CDR3, as DNA: TGTGCCAGCAGCTCGTCAGCGAACACTGAAGCTTTCTTT.

The genes are TRBV30 and TRBJ2-7, with a weak D call TRBD2 (6 bases). CDR1 is GTSNPN, CDR2 SVGIG, per germline (reference sequence). V was clipped by 0 bases and J by 1 base, with 10 bases between them. CDR3 length: 14 residues. The CDR3 DNA follows: TGTGCCTGGAGTGTAGGAGGGATATCCTACGAGCAGTACTTC. Protein: CAWSVGGISYEQYF.

This sequence joins TRBV2 and TRBJ1-5; D is unclear. Trimming pared 4 bases from V and 2 bases from J, leaving 12 bases between. Germline CDR1 SNHLY, CDR2 FYNNEI. CDR3 length: 15 amino acids. In DNA, the CDR3 is TGTGCCAGCAGTGCTTTGGGTGCGGGCAATCAGCCCCAGCATTTT. Translation: CASSALGAGNQPQHF.

This clonotype was seen ten or more times. The rearrangement joins TRBV6-5 to TRBJ2-5; D perhaps matches TRBD2 (6 bases). Germline values: CDR1 MNHEY, CDR2 SVGAGI. This CDR3 region has 17 residues. Trimming took 0 bases from V and 1 from J, leaving 15 bases between them. The CDR3: CASSYSIGMGGQETQYF. CDR3 DNA: TGTGCCAGCAGTTACTCGATAGGGATGGGGGGCCAAGAGACCCAGTACTTC.

The sample holds one count of this clonotype. This is likely a read error, given that the CDR3 carries no conserved phenylalanine or tryptophan at its end. This chain uses TRBV27 with TRBJ1-5, with 7 positions matching TRBD1. The CDR3 covers 14 residues. Trimming took 5 bases from V and 4 from J; bases not matched to a gene: 5. Germline CDR1 is MNHEY and CDR2 is SMNVEV (reference sequence). The CDR3 DNA reads TGTGCCAGCAGTGCCAACAGGGGAAATCAGCCCCAGCATGTT. Translating it yields CASSANRGNQPQHV.

This clonotype has at least ten counts. The rearrangement joins TRBV19 to TRBJ1-2; no reliable D call. Germline-derived CDR1 and CDR2 are LNHDA and SQIVND (reference sequence). V lost 2 bases to trimming and J lost 6 bases, with 13 bases between them. The CDR3 consists of 14 residues. The CDR3 loop is CASSISLGMDGYTF. For the CDR3, the DNA is TGTGCCAGTAGTATATCTCTAGGTATGGATGGCTACACCTTC.

This clonotype was counted ten times or more. The V gene is TRBV7-3, the J gene TRBJ2-7; D could derive from TRBD1 or TRBD2 (5 bases each). The CDR3 contains 13 residues. Deletions cut 2 bases from V and 5 bases from J, with 10 bases between. Germline CDR1 and CDR2: SGHTA and FQGTGA. The chain's CDR3 is CASSLDEGHEQYF. CDR3 DNA sequence: TGTGCCAGCAGCTTAGATGAGGGACACGAGCAGTACTTC.

Many counts were recorded for this clonotype. This chain connects TRBV6-2 or TRBV6-3 to TRBJ1-2; possible D gene TRBD1, 5 bases. V was pared by 0 bases and J by 2 bases, with 13 bases between. The CDR3 length is 16 residues. Per the germline V gene, CDR1 is MNHEY and CDR2 is SVGEGT. The CDR3 sequence is CASSYSGQGVNYGYTF. As DNA, the CDR3 is TGTGCCAGCAGTTACTCCGGGCAGGGAGTAAACTATGGCTACACCTTC.

V gene TRBV5-8 combines with J gene TRBJ1-1; the D gene is possibly TRBD1 (5 bases). V lost 2 bases and J 12 bases, leaving 20 bases between the germline ends. Looked up from germline, CDR1 is SGHTS and CDR2 is YDEGEE. The CDR3 is made up of 14 amino acids. The CDR3 reads CASSFDPGPPVPFF. The CDR3, as DNA: TGTGCCAGCAGCTTCGACCCGGGGCCACCAGTACCTTTCTTT.

This clonotype has just a few counts. The genes are TRBV3-1 and TRBJ1-2; D is unresolved. Germline values: CDR1 LGHDT, CDR2 YNNKEL (reference sequence). The CDR3 covers 17 residues. Trimming stripped 0 bases from V and 5 bases from J, with 19 bases between. CDR3: CASSQDPAEGRSYGYTF. The CDR3 DNA is TGTGCCAGCAGCCAAGATCCCGCGGAAGGGAGGTCTTATGGCTACACCTTC.

The chain employs TRBV15 and TRBJ2-7; D is perhaps TRBD1 (6 bases). Germline V gene data show CDR1 as LNHNV and CDR2 as YYDKDF (reference sequence). V dropped 2 bases and J dropped 3 bases, with 17 bases sitting between them. The CDR3 sequence is 16 residues long. CDR3 amino acids: CATSRTGTRGIYEQYF. The CDR3 DNA reads as TGTGCCACCAGCAGAACGGGGACAAGGGGAATCTACGAGCAGTACTTC.

The V gene is TRBV20-1, the J gene TRBJ2-1; tentative D call: TRBD2 (6 bases). The CDR3 has 13 residues. The germline V gene has CDR1 DFQATT and CDR2 SNEGSKA (reference sequence). V lost 1 base to trimming and J lost 6 bases, with 10 bases between them. The CDR3 loop reads CSARGGLGNEQFF. The CDR3 DNA reads as TGCAGTGCTAGAGGGGGACTTGGCAATGAGCAGTTCTTC.

For this clonotype: The germline gene is not matched at one end of the junction; a read error may be the cause. The rearrangement links TRBV6-1 to TRBJ2-2; D is perhaps TRBD1 or TRBD2 (7 bases each). The CDR3 sequence is 15 residues long. Germline V gene data show CDR1 as MNHNS and CDR2 as SASEGT. The CDR3 loop is CASSPDRDYTGELCF. CDR3 coding DNA: TGTGCCAGCAGCCCCGACAGGGACTACACCGGGGAGCTGTGTTTT.

The chain carries TRBV12-3 or TRBV12-4 and TRBJ2-5, with D unclear. This CDR3 has 13 residues. V gave up 5 bases and J gave up 7 bases, with 14 bases separating them. CDR3 region: CASSPNVRGTQYF. For the CDR3, the DNA is TGTGCCAGCAGTCCTAATGTTAGAGGGACCCAGTACTTC.

This clonotype was detected only a few times. The chain is built from TRBV27 and TRBJ2-7, with a possible D match to TRBD1 (5 bases). The CDR3 spans 14 residues. Trimming shortened V by 5 bases and J by 4 bases, and 15 bases separated the two germline ends. Germline V gene data show CDR1 as MNHEY and CDR2 as SMNVEV (reference sequence). CDR3 nucleotide sequence: TGTGCCAGCAGTCCCACGGACACCCTATACGAGCAGTACTTC. Translated, it gives CASSPTDTLYEQYF.

This clonotype was counted ten times or more. J is TRBJ2-2 and V is TRBV9; no definite D call. Trimming stripped 0 bases from V and 3 bases from J, with 12 bases between. Germline V gene data show CDR1 as SGDLS and CDR2 as YYNGEE. This CDR3 region has 16 residues. The CDR3 here is CASSVAGFWDTGELFF. For the CDR3, the DNA is TGTGCCAGCAGCGTAGCTGGGTTTTGGGACACCGGGGAGCTGTTTTTT.

The rearrangement joins TRBV27 to TRBJ1-1, with TRBD1 as a possible D gene (5 bases). The germline CDR1 and CDR2 sequences are MNHEY and SMNVEV (reference sequence). Trimming stripped 5 bases from V and 1 base from J, with 14 bases between. The CDR3 spans 15 residues. The CDR3, as DNA: TGTGCCAGCAGTCCCAGATTTACAGGGAACACTGAAGCTTTCTTT. It translates to CASSPRFTGNTEAFF.